The 14 T cell receptor beta chains below were found in one sample sequenced in a study of T cell responses to AZD1222 COVID-19 vaccine. TCRdb's table, derived via immunoSEQ multiplex PCR, lists solely in-frame clones and lacks some. In the table there are about 73,000 clones, 85% to 90% of which are singletons. The input for sequencing was peripheral blood, taken 28 days after the second AZD1222 dose. Receptors originate from an adult who received the AZD1222 COVID-19 vaccine.

The V call is TRBV28, the J call TRBJ2-5; possibly TRBD1 for D (6 bases). The CDR3 loop spans 13 amino acids. V was pared by 2 bases and J by 4 bases, with 8 bases between. CDR1 and CDR2 from the germline V gene are MDHEN and SYDVKM. The CDR3 coding sequence is TGTGCCAGCAGTTTACAAGGGGGAGAGACCCAGTACTTC. It yields the protein CASSLQGGETQYF. Based on the CDR3 plus reference TRBV28 and TRBJ2-5, the full variable domain is DVKVTQSSRYLVKRTGEKVFLECVQDMDHENMFWYRQDPGLGLRLIYFSYDVKMKEKGDIPEGYSVSREKKERFSLILESASTNQTSMYLCASSLQGGETQYFGPGTRLLVL.

Worth noting for this clone: The sample holds other DNA sequences that translate to the same CDR3. The chain recombines TRBV6-5 with TRBJ1-1; no firm D call. This CDR3 contains 13 residues. Germline CDR1 reads MNHEY; CDR2 reads SVGAGI. V dropped 6 bases and J dropped 0 bases, with 8 bases sitting between them. The CDR3 region is CASRRTVNTEAFF. Here the CDR3 DNA reads TGTGCCAGCAGGAGGACGGTGAACACTGAAGCTTTCTTT.

This rearrangement joins TRBV7-2 to TRBJ1-3; 11 nucleotides line up with TRBD1. Looked up from germline, CDR1 is SGHTA and CDR2 is FQGNSA. This CDR3 has 18 residues. With V trimmed by 4 bases and J by 2 bases, 10 bases remained unmatched. CDR3 sequence reads: CASSWRPGTGGAGNTIYF. The CDR3 DNA reads as TGTGCCAGCAGCTGGCGTCCCGGGACAGGGGGGGCTGGAAACACCATATATTTT.

The chain is built from TRBV5-1 and TRBJ2-3; TRBD1 aligns across 10 bases. CDR1 is SGHRS and CDR2 is YFSETQ in the germline V gene. Losses at the gene ends were 0 bases for V and 0 bases for J; bases not matched to a gene: 1. The CDR3 is 16 residues long. CDR3 sequence reads: CASSLGGQGSTDTQYF. CDR3 sequence (DNA): TGCGCCAGCAGCTTGGGGGGACAGGGGAGCACAGATACGCAGTATTTT. Full variable domain (rest looked up from reference TRBV5-1 and TRBJ2-3): KAGVTQTPRYLIKTRGQQVTLSCSPISGHRSVSWYQQTPGQGLQFLFEYFSETQRNKGNFPGRFSGRQFSNSRSEMNVSTLELGDSALYLCASSLGGQGSTDTQYFGPGTRLTVL.

This clone was counted a single time. This chain connects TRBV28 to TRBJ2-7, with unresolved D. The CDR3 extends over 12 amino acids. Trimming left V 1 base short and J 3 bases short, with 4 bases between. Germline CDR1 reads MDHEN; CDR2 reads SYDVKM. The CDR3 sequence is CASSLLSYEQYF. DNA of the CDR3: TGTGCCAGCAGTTTATTAAGCTACGAGCAGTACTTC. Using reference TRBV28 and TRBJ2-7 for the parts outside the CDR3, the full variable domain is DVKVTQSSRYLVKRTGEKVFLECVQDMDHENMFWYRQDPGLGLRLIYFSYDVKMKEKGDIPEGYSVSREKKERFSLILESASTNQTSMYLCASSLLSYEQYFGPGTRLTVT.

The V call is TRBV15, the J call TRBJ2-1; the D gene is possibly TRBD2 (6 bases). CDR1 and CDR2 (germline): LNHNV, YYDKDF (reference sequence). V lost 3 bases to trimming and J lost 2 bases, with 17 bases between them. This CDR3 is built from 17 residues. The CDR3 sequence: CATSRRIGTLTYNEQFF. The CDR3 nucleotides are TGTGCCACCAGCAGGCGAATCGGGACTCTTACCTACAATGAGCAGTTCTTC. The variable domain in full, with the rest retrieved from reference TRBV15 and TRBJ2-1, is DAMVIQNPRYQVTQFGKPVTLSCSQTLNHNVMYWYQQKSSQAPKLLFHYYDKDFNNEADTPDNFQSRRPNTSFCFLDIRSPGLGDTAMYLCATSRRIGTLTYNEQFFGPGTRLTVL.

The V and J genes are TRBV3-1 (or the pseudogene TRBV3-2) and TRBJ2-7; D is uncertain. Trimming shortened V by 1 base and J by 6 bases, and 7 bases separated the two germline ends. This CDR3 comprises 12 residues. Germline CDR1 and CDR2: LGHDT and YNNKEL (reference sequence). The CDR3 coding sequence is TGTGCCAGCAGCCAAGCGAGGCGCGAGCAGTACTTC. The encoded protein is CASSQARREQYF.

This sequence joins TRBV11-2 and TRBJ2-1, with a weak D call TRBD2 (6 bases). Germline assignment: CDR1 SGHAT and CDR2 FQNNGV. Trimming removed 4 bases at V and 6 bases at J, with 10 bases between. This CDR3 contains 13 residues. CDR3 sequence reads: CASSSGLGNEQFF. CDR3 nucleotide sequence: TGTGCCAGCAGCTCGGGACTGGGCAATGAGCAGTTCTTC.

This rearrangement joins TRBV28 to TRBJ1-1, with 8 bases identical to TRBD1. The junction had 5 bases not matched to a gene; V was cut back by 9 bases and J by 5 bases. The CDR3 loop spans 12 amino acids. From germline, CDR1 is MDHEN and CDR2 SYDVKM. The CDR3 region is CASRTGKTEAFF. CDR3 in DNA: TGTGCCAGTCGGACAGGGAAGACTGAAGCTTTCTTT.

The chain links TRBV29-1 to TRBJ1-2; 7 bases fit TRBD1. Germline V gives CDR1 SQVTM, CDR2 ANQGSEA. V lost 6 bases to trimming and J lost 5 bases; unmatched junction nucleotides: 3. The CDR3 extends over 11 amino acids. The CDR3 DNA follows: TGCAGCGTGGGGGGACAGTATGGCTACACCTTC. This translates into CSVGGQYGYTF. The full variable domain, its missing parts supplied by reference TRBV29-1 and TRBJ1-2, is SAVISQKPSRDICQRGTSLTIQCQVDSQVTMMFWYRQQPGQSLTLIATANQGSEATYESGFVIDKFPISRPNLTFSTLTVSNMSPEDSSIYLCSVGGQYGYTFGSGTRLTVV.

V is TRBV5-1 and J is TRBJ2-7; tentatively, D is TRBD1 (6 bases). Between the trimmed V and J ends, which lost 0 bases and 4 bases, there was a span of 20 bases. CDR1 SGHRS and CDR2 YFSETQ come from the germline V gene. The length of the CDR3 is 17 residues. The CDR3 coding sequence is TGCGCCAGCAGCTTGGGACTTACAGGGCAAGAGGGATACGAGCAGTACTTC. Its translation: CASSLGLTGQEGYEQYF.

This clone occurred once. The chain joins TRBV4-1 to TRBJ1-1, with D unresolved. CDR1 MGHRA and CDR2 YSYEKL come from the germline V gene. Deletions cut 1 base from V and 3 bases from J, with 12 bases between. The CDR3 sequence is 15 residues long. The CDR3 region is CASSQGRGRDTEAFF. The CDR3 region has the DNA TGCGCCAGCAGCCAAGGGCGGGGTCGGGACACTGAAGCTTTCTTT.

V gene TRBV3-1 (or the pseudogene TRBV3-2) combines with J gene TRBJ2-1, with 9 nucleotides matching TRBD2. Germline values: CDR1 LGHDT, CDR2 YNNKEL (reference sequence). V lost 1 base, J lost 6 bases, and 7 bases stayed unmatched. The CDR3 runs 16 residues. Here the CDR3 DNA reads TGTGCCAGCAGCCAAGGTGGCGGGGGGGCCACCAATGAGCAGTTCTTC. Residues: CASSQGGGGATNEQFF.

The chain has TRBV3-1 (or the pseudogene TRBV3-2) and TRBJ1-3; D is possibly TRBD1 (6 bases). The V gene lost 0 bases and the J gene lost 4 bases, with 13 bases spanning the gap. The germline gives CDR1 LGHDT, CDR2 YNNKEL (reference sequence). CDR3 length: 16 amino acids. CDR3 loop: CASSQEPGARGNTIYF. In DNA, the CDR3 is TGTGCCAGCAGCCAAGAACCGGGGGCAAGAGGAAACACCATATATTTT.